The rows below give T cell receptor beta chains drawn from one sample of a study of T cell responses to AZD1222 COVID-19 vaccine. This table comes from immunoSEQ multiplex PCR, and its TCRdb copy is limited to in-frame clones, with some not included. The data contain roughly 150,000 clones, around 94% of them singletons. Specimen: peripheral blood, collected 28 days after the second AZD1222 dose. These receptors were collected from an adult who received the AZD1222 COVID-19 vaccine. CDR3s include the opening cysteine and the closing phenylalanine or tryptophan. A D gene is named only where the DNA matches it firmly. Expanded clones get a size class; other rows say once, few or many, or leave the size out.

abundance: NA; j_gene: TRBJ1-3; len: 13; v_gene: TRBV3-1/TRBV3-2; d_gene: NA; CDR3aa: CASSQDRGNTIYF; CDR3nt: TGTGCCAGCAGCCAAGATCGTGGAAACACCATATATTTT
abundance: NA; j_gene: TRBJ2-3; len: 14; v_gene: TRBV2; d_gene: NA; CDR3aa: CASSREPPADTQYF; CDR3nt: TGTGCCAGCAGTCGGGAGCCACCCGCAGATACGCAGTATTTT
abundance: NA; j_gene: TRBJ1-6; len: 17; v_gene: TRBV3-1/TRBV3-2; d_gene: NA; CDR3aa: CASSQGRADHYNSPLHF; CDR3nt: TGTGCCAGCAGCCAAGGTCGGGCGGACCATTATAATTCACCCCTCCACTTT
abundance: NA; j_gene: TRBJ1-5; len: 14; v_gene: TRBV6-2/TRBV6-3; d_gene: NA; CDR3aa: CASSYAAGVQPQHF; CDR3nt: TGTGCCAGCAGTTACGCGGCAGGGGTACAGCCCCAGCATTTT
abundance: NA; j_gene: TRBJ1-1; len: 14; v_gene: TRBV6-5; d_gene: NA; CDR3aa: CASRDRQVWTEAFF; CDR3nt: TGTGCCAGCAGGGACCGACAGGTCTGGACTGAAGCTTTCTTT
abundance: NA; j_gene: TRBJ1-2; len: 15; v_gene: TRBV5-6; d_gene: NA; CDR3aa: CASSWAANHNYGYTF; CDR3nt: TGTGCCAGCAGCTGGGCAGCGAATCATAACTATGGCTACACCTTC
abundance: NA; j_gene: TRBJ1-5; len: 14; v_gene: TRBV30; d_gene: NA; CDR3aa: CAWSVSGAGQPQHF; CDR3nt: TGTGCCTGGAGTGTCTCAGGGGCTGGACAGCCCCAGCATTTT
abundance: once; j_gene: TRBJ1-5; len: 13; v_gene: TRBV30; d_gene: NA; CDR3aa: CAWSPGGNQPQHF; CDR3nt: TGTGCCTGGAGCCCGGGGGGCAATCAGCCCCAGCATTTT
abundance: NA; j_gene: TRBJ2-7; len: 14; v_gene: TRBV9; d_gene: NA; CDR3aa: CASSVDQETYEQYF; CDR3nt: TGTGCCAGCAGCGTCGACCAGGAAACCTACGAGCAGTACTTC
abundance: NA; j_gene: TRBJ1-5; len: 16; v_gene: TRBV19; d_gene: NA; CDR3aa: CASSIGSGRSNQPQHF; CDR3nt: TGTGCCAGTAGTATTGGATCGGGCAGGAGCAATCAGCCCCAGCATTTT
abundance: once; j_gene: TRBJ2-5; len: 16; v_gene: TRBV12-5; d_gene: TRBD2; CDR3aa: CASGPGAGGPLETQYF; CDR3nt: TGTGCTAGTGGTCCGGGCGCGGGGGGGCCTCTAGAGACCCAGTACTTC
abundance: NA; j_gene: TRBJ2-3; len: 14; v_gene: TRBV30; d_gene: NA; CDR3aa: CAWKVRLGTDTQYF; CDR3nt: TGTGCCTGGAAGGTGCGACTAGGCACAGATACGCAGTATTTT
abundance: NA; j_gene: TRBJ1-5; len: 13; v_gene: TRBV4-2; d_gene: NA; CDR3aa: CASSQEADRPQHF; CDR3nt: TGTGCCAGCAGCCAAGAGGCAGACCGGCCCCAGCATTTT
abundance: NA; j_gene: TRBJ2-2; len: 14; v_gene: TRBV2; d_gene: NA; CDR3aa: CASIQDRNTGELFF; CDR3nt: TGTGCCAGCATACAGGACAGGAACACCGGGGAGCTGTTTTTT
abundance: NA; j_gene: TRBJ2-1; len: 11; v_gene: TRBV29-1; d_gene: NA; CDR3aa: CSAGHNNEQFF; CDR3nt: TGCAGCGCCGGACACAACAATGAGCAGTTCTTC
abundance: once; j_gene: TRBJ1-6; len: 14; v_gene: TRBV19; d_gene: NA; CDR3aa: CASRESSYNSPLHF; CDR3nt: TGTGCCAGTAGAGAGAGCTCCTATAATTCACCCCTCCACTTT
abundance: NA; j_gene: TRBJ2-2; len: 16; v_gene: TRBV6-1; d_gene: NA; CDR3aa: CASSEYPRGRTGELFF; CDR3nt: TGTGCCAGCAGTGAATATCCGCGAGGCCGCACCGGGGAGCTGTTTTTT
abundance: NA; j_gene: TRBJ2-3; len: 14; v_gene: TRBV27; d_gene: NA; CDR3aa: CASSQTRSADTQYF; CDR3nt: TGTGCCAGCAGTCAGACAAGAAGCGCAGATACGCAGTATTTT
abundance: NA; j_gene: TRBJ1-1; len: 15; v_gene: TRBV19; d_gene: TRBD1; CDR3aa: CASSRGHTGGTEAFF; CDR3nt: TGTGCCAGTAGCCGGGGCCACACAGGGGGCACTGAAGCTTTCTTT
abundance: NA; j_gene: TRBJ2-1; len: 15; v_gene: TRBV5-6; d_gene: TRBD2; CDR3aa: CASSLVGTKMDEQFF; CDR3nt: TGTGCCAGCAGCTTGGTCGGGACTAAAATGGACGAGCAGTTCTTC
abundance: NA; j_gene: TRBJ1-2; len: 14; v_gene: TRBV9; d_gene: NA; CDR3aa: CASSVDDSYYGYTF; CDR3nt: TGTGCCAGCAGCGTAGACGACAGCTACTATGGCTACACCTTC
abundance: once; j_gene: TRBJ1-6; len: 14; v_gene: TRBV5-1; d_gene: NA; CDR3aa: CASSLSSYNSPLHF; CDR3nt: TGCGCCAGCAGCTTGAGCTCCTATAATTCACCCCTCCACTTT
abundance: few; j_gene: TRBJ1-1; len: 17; v_gene: TRBV7-2; d_gene: TRBD1; CDR3aa: CASSLRWARQGDTEAFF; CDR3nt: TGTGCCAGCAGCTTACGCTGGGCGAGGCAGGGGGATACTGAAGCTTTCTTT
abundance: NA; j_gene: TRBJ2-1; len: 20; v_gene: TRBV4-1; d_gene: TRBD2; CDR3aa: CASTQIRLAGGPSSYNEQFF; CDR3nt: TGCGCCAGCACCCAAATCAGACTAGCGGGAGGGCCGAGCTCCTACAATGAGCAGTTCTTC
abundance: once; j_gene: TRBJ2-1; len: 15; v_gene: TRBV4-1; d_gene: NA; CDR3aa: CASSQVMATSNEQFF; CDR3nt: TGCGCCAGCAGCCAAGTGATGGCGACTTCCAATGAGCAGTTCTTC
abundance: NA; j_gene: TRBJ1-3; len: 15; v_gene: TRBV2; d_gene: NA; CDR3aa: CASTRTEHAENTIYF; CDR3nt: TGTGCCAGCACTAGGACAGAGCACGCTGAAAACACCATATATTTT
abundance: NA; j_gene: TRBJ2-1; len: 13; v_gene: TRBV10-3; d_gene: TRBD2; CDR3aa: CAISQRGENEQFF; CDR3nt: TGTGCCATCAGTCAGCGGGGAGAGAATGAGCAGTTCTTC